The sequence of this T cell receptor beta chain was determined in a study of T cells in Graves' hyperthyroidism and ophthalmopathy. V was clipped by 1 base and J by 6 bases, with 7 bases between them. Per the germline V gene, CDR1 is MDHEN and CDR2 is SYDVKM. CDR3 length: 13 residues. Uncontrolled infection, other autoimmune disease, pregnancy or lactation barred patients from enrollment. RNA transcripts gave rise to amplified TCR beta CDR3 regions. Initially, a first-round RT-PCR of the TCR CDR3 employed the HTBI primer set. TCRdb re-derived calls from the multiplex PCR reads in MiXCR, one entry per CDR3 protein. The data show 650,000 to 800,000 distinct CDR3 sequences, about 45% seen once. Study-wide results and limits: In the analysis, a 13 V-J model separated ophthalmopathy from stable hyperthyroidism. The model anticipated ophthalmopathy a median about six months pre-onset. Blood samples included most of the expanded thyroid clonotypes exceeding 0.001.

As to this clonotype: The antigen is undetermined.

This TCR was sampled from an adult man with Graves' disease, either hyperthyroidism or ophthalmopathy (not recorded which). The chain carries TRBV28 and TRBJ1-5; unclear D gene. Sequencing was done on a sample of peripheral blood or thyroid tissue (not recorded which). Here the CDR3 reads CASSLLRGQPQHF. CDR3 in DNA: TGTGCCAGCAGTTTATTACGGGGTCAGCCCCAGCATTTT.